This entry lists 28 T cell receptor beta chains sequenced from one sample in a study of cytomegalovirus exposure and HLA in healthy donors. Primers for the PCR totalled 60 Vbeta and 13 Jbeta. Clones were read by immunoSEQ multiplex PCR, and TCRdb kept only the in-frame ones, dropping some. The profile shows approximately 190,000 clones, around 84% of them singletons. The sequencing input was PBMCs. The receptor source for this set is a man between 35 and 55 years old in good health and CMV-seropositive.

This chain joins TRBV7-3 and TRBJ2-3; 10 nucleotides align to TRBD2. Germline assignment: CDR1 SGHTA and CDR2 FQGTGA. CDR3 size: 16 residues. The V and J ends lost 3 bases and 0 bases, in that order; junction bases with no gene match: 3. CDR3 amino acids: CASSFGLAVSTDTQYF. For the CDR3, the DNA is TGTGCCAGCAGCTTCGGACTAGCGGTTAGCACAGATACGCAGTATTTT.

The rearrangement uses TRBV6-1 and TRBJ1-2, with 9 bases aligning to TRBD1. This CDR3 is 15 amino acids long. J was trimmed by 10 bases and V by 2 bases; bases with no gene match: 11. The germline gives CDR1 MNHNS, CDR2 SASEGT. The CDR3 bases are TGTGCCAGCAGTGAAAGTTGGACAGGGGATTTCGACTACACCTTC. As protein: CASSESWTGDFDYTF.

The chain combines TRBV18 with TRBJ2-1; D is unresolved. V shed 6 bases and J shed 3 bases, with 15 bases lying between them. The germline V gene encodes CDR1 KGHSH and CDR2 LQKENI. CDR3 length: 15 residues. CDR3 sequence: CASSGKVGFYNEQFF. CDR3 DNA sequence: TGTGCCAGCTCGGGCAAGGTGGGTTTCTACAATGAGCAGTTCTTC.

The rearrangement links TRBV11-2 to TRBJ1-6; D unresolved. Germline loops: CDR1 SGHAT, CDR2 FQNNGV. There are 14 residues in the CDR3. The germline V and J ends were trimmed by 0 bases and 14 bases, with 14 bases remaining between them. CDR3 residues: CASSLDRLSGSLHF. CDR3 sequence (DNA): TGTGCCAGCAGCTTAGACCGACTGTCGGGGTCCCTCCACTTT. Looking up the rest from reference TRBV11-2 and TRBJ1-6 gives the full variable domain: EAGVAQSPRYKIIEKRQSVAFWCNPISGHATLYWYQQILGQGPKLLIQFQNNGVVDDSQLPKDRFSAERLKGVDSTLKIQPAKLEDSAVYLCASSLDRLSGSLHFGNGTRLTVT.

The genes are TRBV11-2 and TRBJ2-7, with D unresolved. Germline lookup yields CDR1 SGHAT and CDR2 FQNNGV. V was pared by 5 bases and J by 2 bases, with 13 bases between. This CDR3 is built from 14 residues. CDR3 protein: CASSDRLDTYEQYF. The DNA for the CDR3 is TGTGCCAGCAGCGATCGACTCGATACCTACGAGCAGTACTTC.

The chain couples TRBV5-4 to TRBJ1-2, with D maybe TRBD1 (6 bases). This CDR3 spans 15 amino acids. CDR1 is SGHNT, CDR2 YYREEE, per germline (reference sequence). The ends were cut back, 2 bases at V and 4 bases at J, with 15 bases in the middle. CDR3 nucleotide sequence: TGTGCCAGCAGCTTCCCAGGGGCGATAACCTATGGCTACACCTTC. Its translation: CASSFPGAITYGYTF.

The chain has TRBV7-9 and TRBJ1-3; no reliable D call. There are 15 residues in the CDR3. Germline V CDR1 and CDR2: SEHNR, FQNEAQ (reference sequence). Trimming took 1 base from V and 7 from J, leaving 14 bases between them. The CDR3 reads CASSLVQRPGNTIYF. The CDR3 DNA follows: TGTGCCAGCAGCTTAGTGCAGAGGCCGGGGAACACCATATATTTT.

V is TRBV2 and J is TRBJ1-4; D is possibly TRBD1 (6 bases). The CDR3 runs to 15 residues. CDR1 SNHLY and CDR2 FYNNEI come from the germline V gene. V lost 5 bases to trimming and J lost 8 bases, with 18 bases between them. The CDR3 sequence is CASSYDRLDVEKLFF. CDR3 nucleotide sequence: TGTGCCAGCAGTTACGACAGGCTCGATGTCGAAAAACTGTTTTTT.

The sample holds a few counts of this clone. This chain connects TRBV7-6 to TRBJ2-5; TRBD2 matches at 9 bases. This CDR3 has 15 amino acids. The V segment lost 1 base and the J segment 0 bases; nucleotides outside the gene matches: 0. In germline, CDR1 is SGHVS, CDR2 FNYEAQ. This CDR3 reads CASSLGLADQETQYF. Here the CDR3 DNA reads TGTGCCAGCAGCTTAGGACTAGCGGACCAAGAGACCCAGTACTTC.

V is TRBV5-4 and J is TRBJ2-5, with D possibly being TRBD1 (7 bases). V was pared by 5 bases and J by 10 bases, with 18 bases between. CDR3 length equals 13 residues. CDR1 is SGHNT and CDR2 is YYREEE in the germline V gene (reference sequence). The CDR3 sequence is CASSSQGDWSQYF. In nucleotides, the CDR3 is TGTGCCAGCAGTTCTCAGGGGGACTGGAGCCAGTACTTC. Full variable domain (remainder filled in from reference TRBV5-4 and TRBJ2-5): ETGVTQSPTHLIKTRGQQVTLRCSSQSGHNTVSWYQQALGQGPQFIFQYYREEENGRGNFPPRFSGLQFPNYSSELNVNALELDDSALYLCASSSQGDWSQYFGPGTRLLVL.

The chain recombines TRBV7-3 with TRBJ2-5; 10 nucleotides align to TRBD2. This CDR3 has 16 residues. The V segment lost 0 bases and the J segment 5 bases; nucleotides outside the gene matches: 6. The V gene's germline CDR1 is SGHTA and CDR2 FQGTGA. The CDR3 loop reads CASSLTGSGGAETQYF. Here the CDR3 DNA reads TGTGCCAGCAGCTTAACGGGGAGCGGGGGGGCGGAGACCCAGTACTTC.

V is TRBV6-6 and J is TRBJ2-1; 12 bases align to TRBD2. The V gene end was trimmed by 2 bases and the J gene end by 7 bases; junction bases not matched to a gene: 6. This CDR3 region has 16 residues. Germline V CDR1 and CDR2: MNHNY, SVGAGI (reference sequence). CDR3 loop: CASSYTTGLAGNEQFF. The CDR3 DNA reads as TGTGCCAGCAGTTACACCACCGGACTAGCGGGAAATGAGCAGTTCTTC.

The V gene is TRBV7-9, the J gene TRBJ2-1; 9 bases match TRBD1. V was clipped by 1 base and J by 7 bases; unmatched bases: 5. The CDR3 length is 15 residues. Germline V lookup: CDR1 SEHNR, CDR2 FQNEAQ (reference sequence). The CDR3 DNA is TGTGCCAGCAGCTTAGGGACAGGGGTAAAGAATGAGCAGTTCTTC. Translating gives CASSLGTGVKNEQFF. Looking up the rest from reference TRBV7-9 and TRBJ2-1 gives the full variable domain: DTGVSQNPRHKITKRGQNVTFRCDPISEHNRLYWYRQTLGQGPEFLTYFQNEAQLEKSRLLSDRFSAERPKGSFSTLEIQRTEQGDSAMYLCASSLGTGVKNEQFFGPGTRLTVL.

The chain couples TRBV11-1 to TRBJ2-3, with 7 bases lining up with TRBD1. The CDR3 sequence is 14 residues long. Germline V CDR1 and CDR2: SGHAT, FQDESV (reference sequence). V shed 5 bases, J shed 3 bases, and the junction held 5 bases outside the gene matches. In DNA, the CDR3 is TGTGCCAGCAGCCCTCGGGACAGAACAGATACGCAGTATTTT. This codes for CASSPRDRTDTQYF.

The chain carries TRBV5-8 and TRBJ2-7; TRBD1 matches 7 bases. The V gene end was trimmed by 4 bases and the J gene end by 3 bases; junction bases not matched to a gene: 7. The CDR3 runs to 14 residues. Germline V gene data show CDR1 as SGHTS and CDR2 as YDEGEE. CDR3: CASSIQDRSYEQYF. The CDR3 DNA follows: TGTGCCAGCAGCATACAGGACAGGAGCTACGAGCAGTACTTC.

The chain combines TRBV6-5 with TRBJ2-7; 9 bases map to TRBD1. This CDR3 contains 15 residues. Germline trimming cut 6 bases from V and 1 base from J; bases unmatched to any gene: 7. CDR1 and CDR2 (germline): MNHEY, SVGAGI. CDR3 nucleotides: TGTGCCAGCAGAACACAGGGGGCGGGGTCCTACGAGCAGTACTTC. Protein sequence: CASRTQGAGSYEQYF.

The chain carries TRBV10-3 and TRBJ2-2; 8 bases agree with TRBD1. Per germline, CDR1 ENHRY and CDR2 SYGVKD. V shed 4 bases and J 4 bases; nucleotides not matched to a gene: 17. The CDR3 has 19 amino acids. CDR3 sequence reads: CAISGVSIGQGAITGELFF. In nucleotides, the CDR3 is TGTGCCATCAGTGGAGTGTCGATCGGCCAGGGGGCGATCACCGGGGAGCTGTTTTTT.

The CDR3 DNA reads TGCGCCAGCACTCTGGTGGGACTAACCCCCCGTGAGCAGTTCTTC. As protein: CASTLVGLTPREQFF. The V gene is TRBV5-1, the J gene TRBJ2-1; 7 bases map to TRBD2. The CDR3 is made up of 15 amino acids. Germline-derived CDR1 and CDR2 are SGHRS and YFSETQ. The V gene end was trimmed by 6 bases and the J gene end by 9 bases; junction bases not matched to a gene: 15.

The chain joins TRBV11-2 to TRBJ2-5; 11 nucleotides match TRBD2. The length of the CDR3 is 15 residues. The germline V gene encodes CDR1 SGHAT and CDR2 FQNNGV. With 2 bases clipped from V and 5 bases from J, the junction kept 4 bases outside the gene matches. CDR3 region: CASSLTSGSRETQYF. The CDR3 nucleotides read TGTGCCAGCAGCTTAACTAGCGGGAGTCGGGAGACCCAGTACTTC.

The chain joins TRBV2 to TRBJ1-5, with D maybe TRBD1 (5 bases). The CDR3 sequence is 15 residues long. Germline CDR1 SNHLY, CDR2 FYNNEI. Trimming pared 8 bases from V and 4 bases from J, leaving 18 bases between. CDR3 sequence reads: CASVPLPGGNQPQHF. DNA for the CDR3: TGTGCCAGCGTACCCCTCCCGGGGGGGAATCAGCCCCAGCATTTT.

The chain joins TRBV19 to TRBJ1-2; D uncertain. The length of the CDR3 is 16 residues. The ends were cut back, 8 bases at V and 1 base at J, with 20 bases in the middle. The V gene's germline CDR1 is LNHDA and CDR2 SQIVND (reference sequence). Here the CDR3 DNA reads TGTGCCAGTGGTAGAAGGCAGGATACAAGTAACTATGGCTACACCTTC. It encodes CASGRRQDTSNYGYTF.

The rearrangement uses TRBV29-1 and TRBJ2-2; TRBD2 aligns across 8 bases. CDR3 size: 14 residues. V dropped 4 bases and J dropped 7; count of bases not matched to a gene: 8. Germline V gives CDR1 SQVTM, CDR2 ANQGSEA. The CDR3 DNA sequence: TGCAGCGTTGCGGCGGGACTAGGTCACGGGGAGCTGTTTTTT. Amino acids: CSVAAGLGHGELFF.

This clone is a singleton in its sample. This rearrangement joins TRBV5-4 to TRBJ1-2; D gene uncertain. CDR1 and CDR2 (germline): SGHNT, YYREEE (reference sequence). The V and J ends lost 0 bases and 1 base respectively, with 13 bases between them. The CDR3 has 16 residues. The CDR3 reads CASSLASPGSNYGYTF. The CDR3 DNA reads as TGTGCCAGCAGCTTGGCATCCCCCGGGAGTAACTATGGCTACACCTTC.

This chain uses TRBV9 with TRBJ1-1; D gene ambiguous. The CDR3 contains 13 residues. CDR1 and CDR2 from the germline V gene are SGDLS and YYNGEE. Trimming took 2 bases from V and 1 from J, leaving 6 bases between them. The CDR3 region is CASSVRSNTEAFF. DNA of the CDR3: TGTGCCAGCAGCGTTCGGTCGAACACTGAAGCTTTCTTT.

J is TRBJ2-2 and V is TRBV6-5; possible D gene TRBD1, 6 bases. V lost 5 bases to trimming and J lost 6 bases, with 10 bases between them. Per germline, CDR1 MNHEY and CDR2 SVGAGI. The CDR3 contains 13 residues. As DNA, the CDR3 is TGTGCCAGCAGTGGCAGGGGACCCGGGGAGCTGTTTTTT. Its protein is CASSGRGPGELFF.

The V gene is TRBV20-1, the J gene TRBJ2-5; D unclear. The CDR3 runs to 10 residues. The ends were cut back, 6 bases at V and 5 bases at J, with 7 bases in the middle. Germline CDR1 and CDR2: DFQATT and SNEGSKA (reference sequence). The CDR3 coding sequence is TGCAGTGCCCTAACGGAGACCCAGTACTTC. This gives the protein CSALTETQYF.

J is TRBJ2-3 and V is TRBV7-6, with 7 nucleotides matching TRBD1. The CDR3 is 19 residues long. V shed 5 bases, J shed 0 bases, and the junction held 17 bases outside the gene matches. In germline, CDR1 is SGHVS, CDR2 FNYEAQ. The chain's CDR3 is CASSPRLRDSISSTDTQYF. The CDR3 bases are TGTGCCAGCAGCCCCCGTTTAAGGGACAGTATATCTAGCACAGATACGCAGTATTTT.

The V and J genes are TRBV6-1 and TRBJ1-5; 7 nucleotides align to TRBD1. The V and J ends lost 5 bases and 5 bases, in that order; junction bases with no gene match: 6. The germline CDR1 and CDR2 sequences are MNHNS and SASEGT. There are 14 residues in the CDR3. The CDR3 region is CASSWVGGDQPQHF. DNA of the CDR3: TGTGCCAGCAGTTGGGTAGGGGGCGATCAGCCCCAGCATTTT.